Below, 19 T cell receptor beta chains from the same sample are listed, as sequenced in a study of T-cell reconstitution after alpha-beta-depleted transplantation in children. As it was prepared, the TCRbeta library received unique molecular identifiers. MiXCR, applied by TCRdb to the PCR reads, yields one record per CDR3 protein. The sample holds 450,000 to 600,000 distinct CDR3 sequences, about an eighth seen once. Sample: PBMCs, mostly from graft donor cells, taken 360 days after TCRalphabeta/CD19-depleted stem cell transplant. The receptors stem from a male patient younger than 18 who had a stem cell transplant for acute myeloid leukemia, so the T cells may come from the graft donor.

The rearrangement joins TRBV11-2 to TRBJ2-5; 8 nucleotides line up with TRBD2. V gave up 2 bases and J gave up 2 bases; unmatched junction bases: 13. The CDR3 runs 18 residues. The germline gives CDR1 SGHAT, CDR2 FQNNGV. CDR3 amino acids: CASSLRSAGGLGQETQYF. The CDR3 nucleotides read TGTGCCAGCAGCTTAAGGAGCGCGGGAGGTTTGGGGCAAGAGACCCAGTACTTC.

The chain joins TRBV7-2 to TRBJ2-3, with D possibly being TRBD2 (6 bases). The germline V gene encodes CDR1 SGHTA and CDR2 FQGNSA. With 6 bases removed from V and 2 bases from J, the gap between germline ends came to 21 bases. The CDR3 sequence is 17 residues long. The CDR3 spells CASRLSRDLRFTDTQYF. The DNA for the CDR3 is TGTGCCAGCAGATTATCCAGGGACTTACGCTTCACAGATACGCAGTATTTT.

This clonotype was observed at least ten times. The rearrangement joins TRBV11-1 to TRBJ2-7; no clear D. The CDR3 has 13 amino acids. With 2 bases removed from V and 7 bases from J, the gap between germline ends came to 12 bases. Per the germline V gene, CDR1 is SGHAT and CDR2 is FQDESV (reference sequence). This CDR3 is CASSLSNRLEQYF. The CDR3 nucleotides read TGTGCCAGCAGCTTATCGAACCGACTGGAGCAGTACTTC.

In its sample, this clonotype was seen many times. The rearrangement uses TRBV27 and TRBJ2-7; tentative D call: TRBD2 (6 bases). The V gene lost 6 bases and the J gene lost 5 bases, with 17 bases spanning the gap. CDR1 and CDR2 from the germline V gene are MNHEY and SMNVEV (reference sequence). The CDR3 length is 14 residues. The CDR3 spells CASSMAGRTHEQYF. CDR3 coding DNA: TGTGCCAGCAGCATGGCAGGGAGGACCCACGAGCAGTACTTC.

This CDR3 reads CASSIGAWTGSTGELFF. DNA of the CDR3: TGTGCCAGTAGTATTGGAGCGTGGACAGGGAGCACCGGGGAGCTGTTTTTT. The gene calls are TRBV19 and TRBJ2-2; TRBD1 agrees at 8 bases. The CDR3 has 17 amino acids. V gave up 3 bases and J gave up 4 bases; unmatched junction bases: 10. CDR1 and CDR2 from the germline V gene are LNHDA and SQIVND (reference sequence).

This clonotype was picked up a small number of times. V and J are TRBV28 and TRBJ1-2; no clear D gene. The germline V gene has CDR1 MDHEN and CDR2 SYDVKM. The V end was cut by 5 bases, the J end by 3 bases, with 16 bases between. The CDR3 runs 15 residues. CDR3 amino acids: CASSVLEVLDYGYTF. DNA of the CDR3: TGTGCCAGCAGTGTCCTTGAGGTCCTTGACTATGGCTACACCTTC.

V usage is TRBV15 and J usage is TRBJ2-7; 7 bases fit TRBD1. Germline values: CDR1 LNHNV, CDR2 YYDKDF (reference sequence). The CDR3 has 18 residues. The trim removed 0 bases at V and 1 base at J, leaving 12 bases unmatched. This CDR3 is CATSRDEGTVAYSYEQYF. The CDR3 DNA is TGTGCCACCAGCAGAGATGAGGGGACAGTTGCCTATTCCTACGAGCAGTACTTC. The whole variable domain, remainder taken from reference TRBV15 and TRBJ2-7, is DAMVIQNPRYQVTQFGKPVTLSCSQTLNHNVMYWYQQKSSQAPKLLFHYYDKDFNNEADTPDNFQSRRPNTSFCFLDIRSPGLGDTAMYLCATSRDEGTVAYSYEQYFGPGTRLTVT.

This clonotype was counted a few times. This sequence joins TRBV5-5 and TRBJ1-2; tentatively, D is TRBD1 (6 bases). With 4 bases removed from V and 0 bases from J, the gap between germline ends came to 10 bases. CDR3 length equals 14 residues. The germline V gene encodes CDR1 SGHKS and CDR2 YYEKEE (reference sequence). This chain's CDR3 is CASSVDRANYGYTF. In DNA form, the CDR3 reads TGTGCCAGCAGCGTGGACAGAGCTAACTATGGCTACACCTTC. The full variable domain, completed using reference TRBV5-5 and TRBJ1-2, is DAGVTQSPTHLIKTRGQQVTLRCSPISGHKSVSWYQQVLGQGPQFIFQYYEKEERGRGNFPDRFSARQFPNYSSELNVNALLLGDSALYLCASSVDRANYGYTFGSGTRLTVV.

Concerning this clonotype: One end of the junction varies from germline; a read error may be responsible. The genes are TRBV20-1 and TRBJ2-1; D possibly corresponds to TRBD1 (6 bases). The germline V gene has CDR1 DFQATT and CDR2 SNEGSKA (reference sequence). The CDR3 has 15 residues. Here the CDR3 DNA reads TGCAGTACTAGAGATCTCCAGGGGTCCTACAATGAGCAGTTCTTC. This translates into CSTRDLQGSYNEQFF.

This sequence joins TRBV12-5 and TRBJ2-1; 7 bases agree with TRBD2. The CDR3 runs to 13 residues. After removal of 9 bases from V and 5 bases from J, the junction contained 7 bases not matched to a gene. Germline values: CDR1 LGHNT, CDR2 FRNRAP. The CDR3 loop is CASSWGGDNEQFF. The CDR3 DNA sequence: TGTGCTAGCTCCTGGGGGGGGGACAATGAGCAGTTCTTC.

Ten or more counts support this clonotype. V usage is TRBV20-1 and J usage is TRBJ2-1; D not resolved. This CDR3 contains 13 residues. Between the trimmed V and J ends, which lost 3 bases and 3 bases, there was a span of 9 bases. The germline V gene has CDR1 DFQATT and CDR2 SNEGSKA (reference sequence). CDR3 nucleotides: TGCAGTGCTAGCGTCCCGGGCTACAATGAGCAGTTCTTC. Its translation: CSASVPGYNEQFF.

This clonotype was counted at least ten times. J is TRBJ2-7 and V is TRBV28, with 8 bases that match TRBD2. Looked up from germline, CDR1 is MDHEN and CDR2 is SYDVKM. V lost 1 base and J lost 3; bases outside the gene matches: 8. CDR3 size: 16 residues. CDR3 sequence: CASSLSGGRPNYEQYF. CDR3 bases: TGTGCCAGCAGTTTATCTGGCGGGAGGCCTAACTACGAGCAGTACTTC.

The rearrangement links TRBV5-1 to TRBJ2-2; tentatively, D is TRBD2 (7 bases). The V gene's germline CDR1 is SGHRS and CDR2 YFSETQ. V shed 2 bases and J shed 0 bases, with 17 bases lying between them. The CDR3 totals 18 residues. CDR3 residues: CASSFGGGPYSNTGELFF. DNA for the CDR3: TGCGCCAGCAGCTTTGGGGGGGGCCCTTACTCGAACACCGGGGAGCTGTTTTTT. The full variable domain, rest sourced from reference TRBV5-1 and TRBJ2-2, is KAGVTQTPRYLIKTRGQQVTLSCSPISGHRSVSWYQQTPGQGLQFLFEYFSETQRNKGNFPGRFSGRQFSNSRSEMNVSTLELGDSALYLCASSFGGGPYSNTGELFFGEGSRLTVL.

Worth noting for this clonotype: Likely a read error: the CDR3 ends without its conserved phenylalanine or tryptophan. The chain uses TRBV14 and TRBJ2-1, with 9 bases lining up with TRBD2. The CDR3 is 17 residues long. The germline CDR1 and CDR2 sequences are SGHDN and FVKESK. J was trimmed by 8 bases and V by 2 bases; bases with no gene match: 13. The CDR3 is CASSQRAGGQVPHEQFC. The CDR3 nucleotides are TGTGCCAGCAGCCAAAGAGCGGGAGGTCAAGTCCCGCATGAGCAGTTCTGC.

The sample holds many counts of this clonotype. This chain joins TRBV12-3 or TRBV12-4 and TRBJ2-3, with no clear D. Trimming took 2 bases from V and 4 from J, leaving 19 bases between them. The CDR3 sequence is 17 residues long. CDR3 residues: CASSLRISRRLADTQYF. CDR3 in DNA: TGTGCCAGCAGTTTACGGATTTCGCGCCGACTGGCAGATACGCAGTATTTT.

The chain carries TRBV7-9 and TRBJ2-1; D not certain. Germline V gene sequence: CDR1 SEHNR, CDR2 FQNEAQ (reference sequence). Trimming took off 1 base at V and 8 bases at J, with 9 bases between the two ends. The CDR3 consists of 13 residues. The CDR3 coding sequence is TGTGCCAGCAGCTTAGTTAGTCGCGATGAGCAGTTCTTC. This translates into CASSLVSRDEQFF.

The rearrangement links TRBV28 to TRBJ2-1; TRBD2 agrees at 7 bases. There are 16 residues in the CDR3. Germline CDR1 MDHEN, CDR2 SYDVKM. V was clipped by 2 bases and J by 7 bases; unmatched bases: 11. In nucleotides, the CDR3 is TGTGCCAGCAGTTTAGGATCTAGCGGCCTGAAAAATGAGCAGTTCTTC. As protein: CASSLGSSGLKNEQFF. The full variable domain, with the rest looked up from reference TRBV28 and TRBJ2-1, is DVKVTQSSRYLVKRTGEKVFLECVQDMDHENMFWYRQDPGLGLRLIYFSYDVKMKEKGDIPEGYSVSREKKERFSLILESASTNQTSMYLCASSLGSSGLKNEQFFGPGTRLTVL.

The CDR3 here is CASSVQAASYEQYF. Written as DNA, the CDR3 is TGTGCCAGCAGTGTTCAGGCGGCATCCTACGAGCAGTACTTC. V and J are TRBV2 and TRBJ2-7; D is uncertain. V was pared by 4 bases and J by 1 base, with 11 bases between. The CDR3 loop spans 14 amino acids. Germline loops: CDR1 SNHLY, CDR2 FYNNEI.

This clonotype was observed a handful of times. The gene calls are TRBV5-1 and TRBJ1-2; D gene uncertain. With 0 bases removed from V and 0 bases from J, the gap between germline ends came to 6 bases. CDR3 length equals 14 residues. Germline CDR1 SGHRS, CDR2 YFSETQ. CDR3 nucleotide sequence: TGCGCCAGCAGCTTGGAGTTCGCTAACTATGGCTACACCTTC. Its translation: CASSLEFANYGYTF.